This T cell receptor (beta chain) was profiled in a study of cytomegalovirus exposure and HLA in healthy donors. The PCR used 60 Vbeta and 13 Jbeta primers. This table comes from immunoSEQ multiplex PCR, and its TCRdb copy is limited to in-frame clones, with some not included. The sample lists around 68,000 clones, around 79% seen once, with around 7.3% in the top ten. This clone has more than one count but fewer than ten. Per germline, CDR1 SGHKS and CDR2 YYEKEE (reference sequence). The CDR3 totals 19 residues. The V gene end was trimmed by 2 bases and the J gene end by 5 bases; junction bases not matched to a gene: 11.

Specimen: PBMCs. This chain links TRBV5-5 with TRBJ2-2; 14 bases line up with TRBD2. This sequence originates from a woman between 25 and 40 years old in good health and CMV-seropositive. CDR3 sequence (DNA): TGTGCCAGCAGCTTTTCGAAGACTAGCGGGAGGGTCCGGACCGGGGAGCTGTTTTTT. Translation gives CASSFSKTSGRVRTGELFF. Full variable domain (outside the CDR3, taken from reference TRBV5-5 and TRBJ2-2): DAGVTQSPTHLIKTRGQQVTLRCSPISGHKSVSWYQQVLGQGPQFIFQYYEKEERGRGNFPDRFSARQFPNYSSELNVNALLLGDSALYLCASSFSKTSGRVRTGELFFGEGSRLTVL.